A selection of T cell receptor beta chains follows, all from one sample in a study of patients and donors after allogeneic stem cell transplantation. TCRdb reprocessed the RT-PCR reads with MiXCR, giving one entry per CDR3 protein. Counted here are hundreds of thousands of distinct CDR3 sequences, 16% occurring once; the ten biggest clones make up 6.5% to 7.5%. The sequencing sample was made of blood, either unsorted or a sorted T cell fraction (not recorded which). Every receptor here comes from a human donor who was either an allogeneic HSCT recipient or a stem cell or donor lymphocyte infusion donor (not recorded which). It is not recorded whose cells these are; they may come from a transplant donor. Each CDR3 is given with its conserved first and last residue.

j_call v_call cdr3_aa
TRBJ1-2 TRBV28 CASSTGVRPHF
TRBJ2-1 TRBV5-1 CASSPSSGSSYNEQFF
TRBJ2-3 TRBV15 CATSRGNADTQYF
TRBJ2-3 TRBV6-6 CASMGGKGTQYF
TRBJ2-7 TRBV7-2 CASSLSGQSYEQYF
TRBJ2-2 TRBV7-8 CASSFYGLAAMPGELFF
TRBJ1-5 TRBV12-3/TRBV12-4 CASTFMGQGNPTQHF
TRBJ2-4 TRBV11-2 CASSSTGLAGEEGKNIQYF
TRBJ2-7 TRBV27 CASSFRPVYEQYF
TRBJ1-4 TRBV6-2/TRBV6-3 CASSYGIGEKLFF
TRBJ1-2 TRBV29-1 CSVVSRHADGYTF
TRBJ1-2 TRBV4-1 CASSQVGGGNYGYTF
TRBJ1-1 TRBV20-1 CSALGGTEAFF
TRBJ2-3 TRBV24-1 CATSDQDRTDTQYF
TRBJ1-4 TRBV7-8 CASSYREGALELFF
TRBJ2-5 TRBV4-1 CASSLLPRETQYF
TRBJ2-5 TRBV27 CASRVDRSETQYF
TRBJ2-5 TRBV5-1 CASSLLGGQETQYF
TRBJ1-1 TRBV5-1 CASSLSRANTEAFF
TRBJ2-3 TRBV5-1 CASSLRGDAMYRITDTQYF
TRBJ2-5 TRBV5-1 CASSLGTSGQQETQYF
TRBJ2-1 TRBV5-6 CASSSDWYNEQFF
TRBJ1-5 TRBV5-6 CASSRGGRNQPQHF
TRBJ1-1 TRBV12-3/TRBV12-4 CASGARHMNTEAFF
TRBJ1-2 TRBV29-1 CSVPDRSYGYTF
TRBJ2-1 TRBV12-3/TRBV12-4 CASSLQGRRFF
TRBJ2-1 TRBV21-1 CASSKGDSKYNEQFF
TRBJ2-1 TRBV25-1 CASSELGGSEQFF
TRBJ2-7 TRBV12-3/TRBV12-4 CASSWLHGHDKTYEQYF
TRBJ2-3 TRBV20-1 CSARDSAAVDTQYF
TRBJ2-6 TRBV3-1 CASSLRTGSGANVLTF
TRBJ2-5 TRBV10-3 CAISRDERETQYF
TRBJ1-2 TRBV25-1 CASRRQDHGYTF
TRBJ2-1 TRBV2 CASRGNREYEQFF
TRBJ1-5 TRBV5-1 CASSLTAGGGQPQHF
TRBJ2-1 TRBV5-1 CASSLATHATTDRAVDEQFF
TRBJ1-2 TRBV5-6 CASSLQGKGNYGYTF
TRBJ1-1 TRBV15 CATTTFQLGGTIVKGDTEAFF
TRBJ2-7 TRBV20-1 CSAPGTGSYEQYF
TRBJ2-1 TRBV4-3 CASSQDGWYSGGADEQFF
TRBJ1-5 TRBV7-3 CASSSTGGMPQHF
TRBJ2-3 TRBV20-1 CSGTREAGTDTQYF
TRBJ2-2 TRBV27 CASSNDPLSKLFF
TRBJ1-6 TRBV7-8 CATTRDEYNSPLHF
TRBJ1-1 TRBV29-1 CSVAHYLNTEAFF
TRBJ2-7 TRBV6-1 CASRRQGLPYEQYF
TRBJ1-6 TRBV12-3/TRBV12-4 CASSLRGGSSPLHF
TRBJ1-3 TRBV20-1 CSASASNSGNTIYF
TRBJ1-1 TRBV29-1 CSTTKGGNTEAFF
TRBJ2-1 TRBV10-3 CAISILAGGAVNEQFF
TRBJ1-1 TRBV12-3/TRBV12-4 CASRPTHGFTEAFF